The entry that follows covers one TCR beta chain sequence. Sampled blood was obtained at baseline, cycle 4 day 1, and cycle 7 day 1. The sample comes from a study of OX40 agonist ivuxolimab in advanced cancers. Clones were sequenced by immunoSEQ multiplex PCR, and TCRdb holds only the in-frame ones, with some missing. The sample includes about 53,000 clones, 70% to 80% of them seen just once. The CDR3 extends over 16 amino acids. Germline V gene sequence: CDR1 SGHNT, CDR2 YENEEA. V gave up 5 bases and J gave up 6 bases; unmatched junction bases: 9. The receptor comes from an adult with an advanced solid tumor such as melanoma, head and neck, liver or kidney cancer. V gene TRBV11-3 combines with J gene TRBJ2-3, with 12 positions matching TRBD2. Source: CD4+ or CD8+ T cells sorted from blood, taken in a trial of the OX40 agonist ivuxolimab. The CDR3 loop reads CASSDTRLAGADTQYF. The CDR3 DNA is TGTGCCAGCAGCGATACCCGACTAGCGGGAGCGGATACGCAGTATTTT.